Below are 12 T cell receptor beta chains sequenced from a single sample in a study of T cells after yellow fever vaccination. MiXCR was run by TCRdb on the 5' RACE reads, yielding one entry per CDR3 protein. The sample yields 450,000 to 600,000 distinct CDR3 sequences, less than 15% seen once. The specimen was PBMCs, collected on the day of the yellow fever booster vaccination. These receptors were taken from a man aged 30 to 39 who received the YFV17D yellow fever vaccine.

The CDR3 loop is CASRAQLVSAQQQFF. The CDR3 coding sequence is TGTGCCAGCAGAGCACAACTAGTTTCGGCACAGCAGCAGTTCTTC. V gene TRBV5-4 combines with J gene TRBJ2-1; maybe TRBD2 (5 bases). V was cut by 5 bases and J by 11 bases, with 23 bases left in between. This CDR3 region has 15 residues. Germline CDR1 is SGHNT and CDR2 is YYREEE (reference sequence).

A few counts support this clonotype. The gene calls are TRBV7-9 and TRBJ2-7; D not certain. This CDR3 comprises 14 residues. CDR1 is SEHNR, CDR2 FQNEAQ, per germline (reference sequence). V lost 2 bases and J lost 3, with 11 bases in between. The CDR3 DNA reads TGTGCCAGCAGCTTAAGGTCCCAGTTCTACGAGCAGTACTTC. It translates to CASSLRSQFYEQYF.

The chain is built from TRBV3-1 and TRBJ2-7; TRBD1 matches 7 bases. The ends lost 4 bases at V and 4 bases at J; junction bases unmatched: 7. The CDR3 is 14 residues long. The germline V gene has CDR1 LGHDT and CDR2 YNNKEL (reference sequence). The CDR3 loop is CASSLSTGEYEQYF. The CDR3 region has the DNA TGTGCCAGCAGCCTCTCCACAGGGGAGTACGAGCAGTACTTC.

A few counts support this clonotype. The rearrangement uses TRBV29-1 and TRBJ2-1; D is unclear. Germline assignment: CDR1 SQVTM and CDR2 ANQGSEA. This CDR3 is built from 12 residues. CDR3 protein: CSGSRMSDEQFF. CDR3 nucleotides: TGCAGTGGTTCCCGGATGTCAGATGAGCAGTTCTTC.

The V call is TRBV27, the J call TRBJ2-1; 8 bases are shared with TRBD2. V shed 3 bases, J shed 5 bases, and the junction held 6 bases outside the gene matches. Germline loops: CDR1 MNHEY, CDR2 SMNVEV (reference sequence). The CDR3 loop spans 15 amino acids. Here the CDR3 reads CASSFGRAVDNEQFF. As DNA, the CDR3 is TGTGCCAGCAGTTTCGGGAGGGCCGTCGACAATGAGCAGTTCTTC.

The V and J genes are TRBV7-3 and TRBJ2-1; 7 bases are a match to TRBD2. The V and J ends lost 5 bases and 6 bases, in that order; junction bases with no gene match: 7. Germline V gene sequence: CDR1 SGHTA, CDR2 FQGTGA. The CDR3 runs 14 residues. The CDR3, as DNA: TGTGCCAGCAGCCCGGGGGGAGGCGGCAATGAGCAGTTCTTC. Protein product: CASSPGGGGNEQFF.

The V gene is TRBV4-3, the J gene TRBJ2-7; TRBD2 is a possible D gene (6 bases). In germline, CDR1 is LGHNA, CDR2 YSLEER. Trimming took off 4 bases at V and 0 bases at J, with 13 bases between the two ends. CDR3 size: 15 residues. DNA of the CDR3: TGCGCCAGCAGCCTCCGGTCCGGGGGCTCCTACGAGCAGTACTTC. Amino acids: CASSLRSGGSYEQYF.

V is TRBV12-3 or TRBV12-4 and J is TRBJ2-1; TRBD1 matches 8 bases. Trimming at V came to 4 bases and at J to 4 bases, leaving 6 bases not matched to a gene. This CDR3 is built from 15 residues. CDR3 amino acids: CASSYAGTGYNEQFF. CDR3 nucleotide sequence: TGTGCCAGCAGTTATGCCGGGACAGGTTACAATGAGCAGTTCTTC.

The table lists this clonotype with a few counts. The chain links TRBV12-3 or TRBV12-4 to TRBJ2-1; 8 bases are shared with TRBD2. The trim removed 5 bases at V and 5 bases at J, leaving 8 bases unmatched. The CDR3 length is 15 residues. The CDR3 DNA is TGTGCCAGCAGTCCAGCATGGCGGGAGGACAATGAGCAGTTCTTC. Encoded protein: CASSPAWREDNEQFF.

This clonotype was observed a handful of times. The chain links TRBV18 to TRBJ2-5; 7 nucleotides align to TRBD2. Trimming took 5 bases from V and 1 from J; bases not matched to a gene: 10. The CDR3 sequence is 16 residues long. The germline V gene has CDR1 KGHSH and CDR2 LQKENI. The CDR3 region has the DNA TGTGCCAGCTCATCACTCCCTAGCGGTTTCCAAGAGACCCAGTACTTC. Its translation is CASSSLPSGFQETQYF.

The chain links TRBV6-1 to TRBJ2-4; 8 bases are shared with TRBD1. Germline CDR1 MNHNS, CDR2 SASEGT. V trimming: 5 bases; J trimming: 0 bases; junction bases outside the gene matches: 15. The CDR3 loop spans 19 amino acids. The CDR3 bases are TGTGCCAGCAGTCCGACGGCAGGGGGCGTCTATCTAGCCAAAAACATTCAGTACTTC. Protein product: CASSPTAGGVYLAKNIQYF.

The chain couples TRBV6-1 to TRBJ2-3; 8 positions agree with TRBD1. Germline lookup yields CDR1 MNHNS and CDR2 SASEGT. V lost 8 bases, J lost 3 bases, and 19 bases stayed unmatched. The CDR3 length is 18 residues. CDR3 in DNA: TGTGCCAGCGGGGGACAGGTTCCACTCGCATGGGGGACAGATACGCAGTATTTT. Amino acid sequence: CASGGQVPLAWGTDTQYF.